Detailed here is one TCR beta chain. The data derive from a study of T cell changes during pregnancy in multiple sclerosis. CDR3 size: 14 residues. Trimming left V 6 bases short and J 6 bases short, with 15 bases between. Per the germline V gene, CDR1 is MNHNY and CDR2 is SVGAGI (reference sequence). Produced via immunoSEQ multiplex PCR; TCRdb's table is partial and in-frame only. The table includes about 70,000 clones, roughly 89% detected once. The origin of this receptor is a female donor in good health, enrolled as a control in a pregnancy study. This chain joins TRBV6-6 and TRBJ1-5; no firm D call. The sample was peripheral blood, taken in the third trimester of pregnancy. CDR3 protein: CASSPGREGQPQHF. CDR3 nucleotide sequence: TGTGCCAGCAGCCCCGGGAGGGAGGGTCAGCCCCAGCATTTT.